The 18 T cell receptor beta chains listed next were all sequenced from one sample in a study of shared clonotypes between healthy human individuals. Sequencing was performed with immunoSEQ multiplex PCR; in TCRdb, only in-frame clones are kept and a portion is missing. The data contain 400,000 to 600,000 clones, roughly 80% of them singletons. Sequencing input: PBMCs. The receptors here all came from a woman aged 40-49 years in good health. Some clones in this sample may be carry-over from other donors' samples.

This clone has a handful of counts. The chain uses TRBV7-6 and TRBJ2-6; unclear D gene. Looked up from germline, CDR1 is SGHVS and CDR2 is FNYEAQ. The ends were cut back, 0 bases at V and 2 bases at J, with 8 bases in the middle. CDR3 length equals 16 residues. The CDR3 loop reads CASSLAAGPGANVLTF. The CDR3 DNA reads as TGTGCCAGCAGCTTAGCAGCCGGGCCTGGGGCCAACGTCCTGACTTTC.

The chain recombines TRBV4-2 with TRBJ2-2, with TRBD2 matching 13 bases. This CDR3 is built from 17 residues. From germline, CDR1 is LGHNA and CDR2 YNFKEQ. The trim removed 1 base at V and 6 bases at J, leaving 5 bases unmatched. CDR3 nucleotides: TGTGCCAGCAGCCAAGGGACTAGCGGGAGCACCCCCGGGGAGCTGTTTTTT. Protein: CASSQGTSGSTPGELFF.

The chain combines TRBV11-2 with TRBJ2-5; TRBD1 aligns across 7 bases. This CDR3 contains 15 residues. Per the germline V gene, CDR1 is SGHAT and CDR2 is FQNNGV. The trim removed 4 bases at V and 5 bases at J, leaving 10 bases unmatched. CDR3 DNA: TGTGCCAGCAGCTCGGACCTCACAGGGGACGAGACCCAGTACTTC. Residues: CASSSDLTGDETQYF.

The chain couples TRBV4-1 to TRBJ2-1; the D is unclear. V gave up 0 bases and J gave up 9 bases, with 9 bases separating them. The length of the CDR3 is 13 residues. The germline V gene has CDR1 MGHRA and CDR2 YSYEKL. In nucleotides, the CDR3 is TGCGCCAGCAGCCAAGATGCCATGTCTGAGCAGTTCTTC. This sequence encodes CASSQDAMSEQFF.

This sequence joins TRBV28 and TRBJ1-5, with 9 bases aligning to TRBD1. The ends lost 1 base at V and 3 bases at J; junction bases unmatched: 4. This CDR3 spans 16 amino acids. Germline V gene data show CDR1 as MDHEN and CDR2 as SYDVKM. CDR3 in amino acids: CASSLSTGGNNQPQHF. The CDR3 region has the DNA TGTGCCAGCAGTTTATCGACAGGGGGTAACAATCAGCCCCAGCATTTT.

This clone was counted only a few times. The genes are TRBV19 and TRBJ2-3; a weak D match, TRBD2 (5 bases). V was cut by 2 bases and J by 2 bases, with 14 bases left in between. Per the germline V gene, CDR1 is LNHDA and CDR2 is SQIVND (reference sequence). The CDR3 is 16 residues long. CDR3 DNA sequence: TGTGCCAGTAGTATACGTGTTAGCGCGAACACAGATACGCAGTATTTT. This gives the protein CASSIRVSANTDTQYF.

V is TRBV5-4 and J is TRBJ2-2; 8 bases fit TRBD2. This CDR3 contains 15 residues. In germline, CDR1 is SGHNT, CDR2 YYREEE (reference sequence). Germline trimming cut 4 bases from V and 5 bases from J; bases unmatched to any gene: 7. The DNA of the CDR3 is TGTGCCAGCAGCCCCGGACTAGCTGGAACCGGGGAGCTGTTTTTT. Residues: CASSPGLAGTGELFF. The complete variable domain, with remaining parts taken from reference TRBV5-4 and TRBJ2-2, reads ETGVTQSPTHLIKTRGQQVTLRCSSQSGHNTVSWYQQALGQGPQFIFQYYREEENGRGNFPPRFSGLQFPNYSSELNVNALELDDSALYLCASSPGLAGTGELFFGEGSRLTVL.

In this sample, this clone is medium-sized. The chain has TRBV21-1 and TRBJ2-7; TRBD2 is the table's D call and was not checked against the DNA. TRBV21-1 is designated a pseudogene. The CDR3 has 15 amino acids. CDR3 in DNA: TGTGCCAGCAGCAAAGACGCAGCGGGAGCGGAAGAGCAGTACTTC. Protein product: CASSKDAAGAEEQYF.

The sample holds a few counts of this clone. The rearrangement links TRBV7-9 to TRBJ2-2, with 7 bases matching TRBD1. V gave up 1 base and J gave up 3 bases; unmatched junction bases: 5. This CDR3 has 16 residues. The germline V gene has CDR1 SEHNR and CDR2 FQNEAQ (reference sequence). CDR3 residues: CASSLGGGEYTGELFF. Written as DNA, the CDR3 is TGTGCCAGCAGCTTAGGAGGGGGCGAGTACACCGGGGAGCTGTTTTTT.

This chain connects TRBV18 to TRBJ1-1; D is undetermined. The CDR3 runs 14 residues. Germline V lookup: CDR1 KGHSH, CDR2 LQKENI. V was clipped by 2 bases and J by 0 bases, with 7 bases between them. The CDR3 is CASSPEGMNTEAFF. CDR3 DNA sequence: TGTGCCAGCTCACCAGAGGGAATGAACACTGAAGCTTTCTTT.

This clone was detected a few times. The V gene is TRBV4-3, the J gene TRBJ2-7; D unclear. The germline gives CDR1 LGHNA, CDR2 YSLEER. The CDR3 has 14 amino acids. V shed 0 bases and J shed 1 base, with 7 bases lying between them. The CDR3 bases are TGCGCCAGCAGCCAAGATCTCCAGTCCTACGAGCAGTACTTC. Amino acids: CASSQDLQSYEQYF.

The sample holds one count of this clone. The V call is TRBV9, the J call TRBJ2-7, with no clear D. Germline CDR1 SGDLS, CDR2 YYNGEE. Trimming took off 0 bases at V and 4 bases at J, with 8 bases between the two ends. The CDR3 spans 13 residues. This CDR3 reads CASSVAPLYEQYF. In nucleotides, the CDR3 is TGTGCCAGCAGCGTAGCGCCCCTATACGAGCAGTACTTC.

At least ten counts were recorded for this clone. The chain uses TRBV7-6 and TRBJ1-4; D ambiguous. Germline values: CDR1 SGHVS, CDR2 FNYEAQ. The germline V and J ends were trimmed by 5 bases and 0 bases, with 16 bases remaining between them. CDR3 length: 17 amino acids. The CDR3 here is CASSGDSQLATNEKLFF. The CDR3 coding sequence is TGTGCCAGCAGCGGGGATTCGCAGCTTGCAACTAATGAAAAACTGTTTTTT.

The chain uses TRBV28 and TRBJ2-3; tentative D call: TRBD1 (6 bases). V lost 2 bases to trimming and J lost 2 bases, with 14 bases between them. This CDR3 region has 16 residues. Germline V gives CDR1 MDHEN, CDR2 SYDVKM. CDR3 coding DNA: TGTGCCAGCAGTTTAGGAAAGACAGGATACACAGATACGCAGTATTTT. It yields the protein CASSLGKTGYTDTQYF.

V gene TRBV6-1 combines with J gene TRBJ1-5; unclear D gene. CDR1 and CDR2 (germline): MNHNS, SASEGT. Between the trimmed V and J ends, which lost 6 bases and 9 bases, there was a span of 15 bases. The CDR3 totals 13 residues. The CDR3 DNA reads as TGTGCCAGCAGAGAGGGTCTCCGGGGGCCCCAGCATTTT. Amino acid sequence: CASREGLRGPQHF.

This chain joins TRBV18 and TRBJ1-1; 8 nucleotides agree with TRBD1. The CDR3 is 13 residues long. Germline-derived CDR1 and CDR2 are KGHSH and LQKENI. V gave up 5 bases and J gave up 6 bases; unmatched junction bases: 5. In DNA, the CDR3 is TGTGCCAGCTCATTTACACAGGGGGCTGAAGCTTTCTTT. Its translation: CASSFTQGAEAFF.

The genes are TRBV7-8 and TRBJ2-5; 7 bases align to TRBD1. The V and J ends lost 5 bases and 5 bases, in that order; junction bases with no gene match: 14. This CDR3 contains 16 residues. The V gene's germline CDR1 is SGHVS and CDR2 FQNEAQ. The CDR3 sequence: CASSDENAGDSETQYF. The DNA for the CDR3 is TGTGCCAGCAGCGACGAAAATGCAGGGGACAGCGAGACCCAGTACTTC.

The gene calls are TRBV29-1 and TRBJ1-1, with a weak D call TRBD1 (6 bases). In germline, CDR1 is SQVTM, CDR2 ANQGSEA. Trimming shortened V by 5 bases and J by 0 bases, and 10 bases separated the two germline ends. The CDR3 extends over 13 amino acids. The CDR3 DNA reads as TGCAGCGTTCGACAGGAGATGAACACTGAAGCTTTCTTT. It encodes CSVRQEMNTEAFF.